This TCR beta chain was profiled in a study of cytomegalovirus exposure and HLA in healthy donors. With V trimmed by 0 bases and J by 8 bases, 7 bases remained unmatched. The CDR3 consists of 14 residues. CDR1 and CDR2 (germline): SGHRS, YFSETQ. In the PCR, 60 Vbeta and 13 Jbeta primers were used. This table comes from immunoSEQ multiplex PCR, and its TCRdb copy is limited to in-frame clones, with some not included. The sample lists around 180,000 clones, around 81% seen once, with about 1.9% in the top ten. This receptor was taken from a woman aged 18-30 years in good health and CMV-seropositive. The J gene is TRBJ1-2, the V gene TRBV5-1; 7 nucleotides line up with TRBD1. The sequencing sample was made of PBMCs. This CDR3 reads CASSLGRGKDGYTF. The CDR3 nucleotides read TGCGCCAGCAGCTTGGGCAGGGGGAAAGACGGCTACACCTTC.